Listed below are T cell receptor beta chains from one sample, sequenced in a study of beta chain features in type 1 diabetes. Some clones are missing from TCRdb's copy, which holds only in-frame ones; the method was immunoSEQ multiplex PCR. The sample contains hundreds of thousands of clones, around an eighth of which appear only once. The sample comprised naive CD4+ T cells from blood. The receptor set was obtained from a man between 18 and 35 years old with type 1 diabetes. CDR3s include the opening cysteine and the closing phenylalanine or tryptophan. Some rows mark clone size as missing; the rest say once, few, many or name a class of expanded clone.

V,length,size,CDR3
TRBV9,15,-,CASSQTSGAYNEQFF
TRBV5-1,14,-,CASSLGTSRNEQFF
TRBV7-9,12,few,CATGTGNNEQFF
TRBV13,14,-,CASSFPGYSYEQYF
TRBV11-3,14,few,CASSLLISSYEQYF
TRBV28,16,-,CASSTPQGWNTGELFF
TRBV4-1,16,-,CASSQVSGGALNEQFF
TRBV7-9,15,few,CASSLPRGSTDTQYF
TRBV5-8,14,-,CASSLGPGEYEQYF
TRBV7-9,14,-,CASSPTLANTEAFF
TRBV27,15,-,CASSLFGTVHTEAFF
TRBV6-6,13,-,CASSLLEGETQYF
TRBV5-4,16,-,CASRQQGDLSTGELFF
TRBV19,14,-,CAAGSRSSGNTIYF
TRBV6-1,13,-,CASTDRERQAQHF
TRBV30,15,few,CAWSVRGRVGTEAFF
TRBV5-1,16,-,CASSLLLAGETGELFF
TRBV19,15,-,CASRQGRLLGYGYTF
TRBV13,15,few,CASSSRQGGITEAFF
TRBV28,14,-,CASSLFRGRTEAFF
TRBV7-9,14,-,CASSLVPRVDGYTF
TRBV10-3,12,-,CAISTSTDTQYF
TRBV13,14,-,CASSLDSPWGEQYF
TRBV28,18,-,CASSSRGTDHSGANVLTF
TRBV6-5,10,few,CASSYSGQYF
TRBV5-1,14,-,CASGLLNLEETQYF
TRBV28,15,-,CASSTPGTAYNEQFF
TRBV29-1,12,-,CSVPLGGYEQFF